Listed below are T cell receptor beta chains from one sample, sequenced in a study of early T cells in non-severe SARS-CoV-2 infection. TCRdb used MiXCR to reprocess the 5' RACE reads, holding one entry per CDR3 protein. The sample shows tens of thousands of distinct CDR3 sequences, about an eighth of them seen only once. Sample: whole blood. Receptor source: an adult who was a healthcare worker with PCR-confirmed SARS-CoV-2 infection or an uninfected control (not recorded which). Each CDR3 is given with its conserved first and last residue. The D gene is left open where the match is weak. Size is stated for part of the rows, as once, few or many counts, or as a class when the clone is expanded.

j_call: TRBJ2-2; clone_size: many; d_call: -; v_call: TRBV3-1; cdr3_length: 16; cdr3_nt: TGTGCCAGCAGCCAAACTTTACAATCGAACACCGGGGAGCTGTTTTTT; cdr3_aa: CASSQTLQSNTGELFF
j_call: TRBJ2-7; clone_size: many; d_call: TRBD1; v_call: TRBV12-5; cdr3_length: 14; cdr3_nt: TGTGCTAGTGGTTTACGGACAGGAACCTACGAGCAGTACTTC; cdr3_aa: CASGLRTGTYEQYF
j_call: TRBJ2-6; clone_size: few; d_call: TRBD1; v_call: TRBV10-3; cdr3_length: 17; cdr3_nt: TGTGCCATCAGTGAGGCGGCAGGGGGCCCTGGGGCCAACGTCCTGACTTTC; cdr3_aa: CAISEAAGGPGANVLTF
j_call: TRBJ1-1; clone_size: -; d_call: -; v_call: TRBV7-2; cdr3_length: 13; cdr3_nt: TGTGCCAGCAGCTTAGATTGGGGCACTGAAGCTTTCTTT; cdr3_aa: CASSLDWGTEAFF
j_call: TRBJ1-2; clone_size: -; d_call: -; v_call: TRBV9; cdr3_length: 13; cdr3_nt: TGTGCCAGCAGCGTAGGAGGGGACTATGGCTACACCTTC; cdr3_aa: CASSVGGDYGYTF
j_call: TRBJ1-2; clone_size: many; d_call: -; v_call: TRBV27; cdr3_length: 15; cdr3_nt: TGTGCCAGCAGTCTGGGGGGCTCGCCTTTCTATGGCTACACCTTC; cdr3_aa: CASSLGGSPFYGYTF
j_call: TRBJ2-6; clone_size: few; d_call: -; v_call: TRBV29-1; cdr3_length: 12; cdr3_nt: TGCAGCGTTGGGACTGAGGCCAACGTCCTGACTTTC; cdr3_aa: CSVGTEANVLTF
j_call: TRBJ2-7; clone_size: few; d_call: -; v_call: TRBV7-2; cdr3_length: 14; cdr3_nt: TGTGCCAGCAGCTCCGTTCTCGCAGGGCACGAGCAGTACTTC; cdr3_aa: CASSSVLAGHEQYF
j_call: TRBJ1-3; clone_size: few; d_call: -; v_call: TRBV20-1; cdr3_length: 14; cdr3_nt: TGCAGTGCTAGCCCGGGGGCCGCTGGAAACACCATATATTTT; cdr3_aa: CSASPGAAGNTIYF
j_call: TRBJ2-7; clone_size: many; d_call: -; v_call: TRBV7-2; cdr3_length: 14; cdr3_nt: TGTGCCAGCAGCTTAGGTTTCGGCATGCACGAGCAGTACTTC; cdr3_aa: CASSLGFGMHEQYF
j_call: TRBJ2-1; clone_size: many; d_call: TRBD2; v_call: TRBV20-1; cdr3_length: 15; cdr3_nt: TGCAGTGCTAGAGCATGGACTAGCGGGGGGGCCGAGCAGTTCTTC; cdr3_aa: CSARAWTSGGAEQFF
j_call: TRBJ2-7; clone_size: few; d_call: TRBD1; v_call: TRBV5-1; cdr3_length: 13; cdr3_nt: TGCGCCAGCAAATCCGCAGGGGGCTACGAGCAGTACTTC; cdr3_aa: CASKSAGGYEQYF
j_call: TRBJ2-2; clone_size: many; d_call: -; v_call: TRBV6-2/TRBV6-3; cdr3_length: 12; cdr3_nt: TGTGCCAGCAGTTACCGAGCAGGGAAGCTGTTTTTT; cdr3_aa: CASSYRAGKLFF
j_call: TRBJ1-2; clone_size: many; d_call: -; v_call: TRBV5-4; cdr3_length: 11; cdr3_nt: TGTGCCAGCAGCCTATTAGGGGGCTACACCTTC; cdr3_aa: CASSLLGGYTF
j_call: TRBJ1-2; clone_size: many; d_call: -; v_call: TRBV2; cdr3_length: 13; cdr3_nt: TGTGCCAGCAGGAGGTACAGGGAAGAGAGCTACACCTTC; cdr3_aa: CASRRYREESYTF
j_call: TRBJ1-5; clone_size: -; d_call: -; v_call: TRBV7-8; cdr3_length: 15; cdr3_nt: TGTGCCAGCAGCTTAGGGTCCGCTGGGCGGCAGCCCCAGCATTTT; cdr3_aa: CASSLGSAGRQPQHF
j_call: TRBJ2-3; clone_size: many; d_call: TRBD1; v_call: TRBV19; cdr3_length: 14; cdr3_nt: TGTGCCAGTAGCAAGACAGGGATCAGAGATACGCAGTATTTT; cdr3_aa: CASSKTGIRDTQYF
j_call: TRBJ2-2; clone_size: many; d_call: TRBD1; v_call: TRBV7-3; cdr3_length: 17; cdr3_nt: TGTGCCAGCAGCTTAATGGGACAGTCTGTGGACACCGGGGAGCTGTTTTTT; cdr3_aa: CASSLMGQSVDTGELFF
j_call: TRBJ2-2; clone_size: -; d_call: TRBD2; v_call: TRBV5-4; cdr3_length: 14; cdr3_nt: TGTGCCAACGGAGGGACTAGCGGCACCGGGGAGCTGTTTTTT; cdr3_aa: CANGGTSGTGELFF
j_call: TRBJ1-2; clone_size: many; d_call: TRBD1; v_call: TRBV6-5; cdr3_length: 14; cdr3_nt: TGTGCCAGCAGTTTCCCAGGGGGCGCGGGAGGCTACACCTTC; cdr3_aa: CASSFPGGAGGYTF
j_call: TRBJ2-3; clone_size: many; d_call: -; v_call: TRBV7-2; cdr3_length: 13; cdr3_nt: TGTGCCAGCAGCGCCACCACGAGGGATACGCAGTATTTT; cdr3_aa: CASSATTRDTQYF
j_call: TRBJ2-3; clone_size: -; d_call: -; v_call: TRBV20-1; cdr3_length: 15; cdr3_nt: TGCAGTGCCGACAGCAGGACATGGGGGGCAGATACGCAGTATTTT; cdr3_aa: CSADSRTWGADTQYF
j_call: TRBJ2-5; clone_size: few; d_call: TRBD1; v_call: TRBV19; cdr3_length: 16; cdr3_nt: TGTGCCAGTAGTACCCCCGGACAGGGGATAGAGAGGACCCAGTACTTC; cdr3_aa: CASSTPGQGIERTQYF
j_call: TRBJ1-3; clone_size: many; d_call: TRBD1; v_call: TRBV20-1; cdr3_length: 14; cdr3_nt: TGCAGTGCCCGGGACAGTCGCTCTGGAAACACCATATATTTT; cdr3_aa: CSARDSRSGNTIYF
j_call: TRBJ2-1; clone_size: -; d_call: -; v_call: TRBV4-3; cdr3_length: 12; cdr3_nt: TGCGCCAGCAGCCAAGAATCCCAGCGTCAGTTCTTC; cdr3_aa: CASSQESQRQFF
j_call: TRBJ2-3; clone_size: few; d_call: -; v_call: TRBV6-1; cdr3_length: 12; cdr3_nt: TGTGCCAGCAGTGAGAAGACTGATACGCAGTATTTT; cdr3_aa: CASSEKTDTQYF
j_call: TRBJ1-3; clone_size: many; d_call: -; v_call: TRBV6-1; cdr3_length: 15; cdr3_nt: TGTGCCAGCAGTCTTAACGGGGGGCTGGAAAACACCATATATTTT; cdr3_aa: CASSLNGGLENTIYF
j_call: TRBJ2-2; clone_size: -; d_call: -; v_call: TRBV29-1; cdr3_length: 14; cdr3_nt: TGCAGCGTAGGACAGGCGGGGCCTTCGGGGGAGCTGTTTTTT; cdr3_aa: CSVGQAGPSGELFF
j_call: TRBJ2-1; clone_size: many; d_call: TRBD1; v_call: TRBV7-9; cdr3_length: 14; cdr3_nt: TGTGCCAGCAGCCTAGGGACAGGGGGAACTGAGCAGTTCTTC; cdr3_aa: CASSLGTGGTEQFF
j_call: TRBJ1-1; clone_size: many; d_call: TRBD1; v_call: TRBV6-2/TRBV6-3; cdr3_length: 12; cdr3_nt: TGTGCCAGCAGCGGACAGGGATTTTGGGCTTTCTTT; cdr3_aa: CASSGQGFWAFF
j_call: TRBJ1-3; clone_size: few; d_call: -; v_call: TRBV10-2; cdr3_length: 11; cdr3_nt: TGCGCCAGCAGTGAGGAAAACACCATATATTTT; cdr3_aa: CASSEENTIYF
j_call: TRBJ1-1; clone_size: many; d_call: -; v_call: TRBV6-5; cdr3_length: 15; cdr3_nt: TGTGCCAGCAGTTCGCCGCCAGGGGTGGACACTGAAGCTTTCTTT; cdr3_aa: CASSSPPGVDTEAFF
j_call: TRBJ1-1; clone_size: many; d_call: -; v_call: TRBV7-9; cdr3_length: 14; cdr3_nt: TGTGCCAGCAGCTTAGGAAGTTTGAACACTGAAGCTTTCTTT; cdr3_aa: CASSLGSLNTEAFF
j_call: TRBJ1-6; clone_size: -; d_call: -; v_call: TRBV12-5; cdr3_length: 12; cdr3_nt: TGTGCTAGTGGCCGGGGGGGTTCACCCCTCCACTTT; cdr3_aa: CASGRGGSPLHF
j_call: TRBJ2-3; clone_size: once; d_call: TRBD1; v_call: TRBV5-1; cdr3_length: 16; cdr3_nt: TGCGCCAGCAGAAACACGGACAGGGGGCTGACAGATACGCAGTATTTT; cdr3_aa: CASRNTDRGLTDTQYF
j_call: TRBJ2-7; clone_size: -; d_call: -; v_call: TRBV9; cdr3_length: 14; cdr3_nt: TGTGCCAGCAGCGTAGCCCTTGAGGTCTACGAGCAGTACTTC; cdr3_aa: CASSVALEVYEQYF
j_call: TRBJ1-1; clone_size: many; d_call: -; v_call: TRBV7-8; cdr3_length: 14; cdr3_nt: TGTGCCAGCAGCTCCAGCGGGAGACAGGTGAGGGCTTTCTTT; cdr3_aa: CASSSSGRQVRAFF
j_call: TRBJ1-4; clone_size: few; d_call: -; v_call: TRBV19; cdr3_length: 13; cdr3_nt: TGTGCCAGCGGTCGACCCCTTAATGAAAAACTGTTTTTT; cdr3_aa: CASGRPLNEKLFF
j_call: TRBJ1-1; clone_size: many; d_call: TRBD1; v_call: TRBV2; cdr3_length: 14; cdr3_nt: TGTGCCAGCAGTGTCCGACAGGGAAGTTCTGAAGCTTTCTTT; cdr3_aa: CASSVRQGSSEAFF
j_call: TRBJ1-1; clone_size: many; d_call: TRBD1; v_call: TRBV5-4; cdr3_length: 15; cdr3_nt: TGTGCCAGCAGCTCGAAAGACAGGGGGAACACTGAAGCTTTCTTT; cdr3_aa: CASSSKDRGNTEAFF
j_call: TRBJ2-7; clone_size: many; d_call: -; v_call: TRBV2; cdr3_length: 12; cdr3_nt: TGTGCCAGCAGTGAAGGGGAGCTCGAGCAGTACTTC; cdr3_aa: CASSEGELEQYF
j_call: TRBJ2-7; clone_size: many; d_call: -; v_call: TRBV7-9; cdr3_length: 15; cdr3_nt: TGTGCCAGCAGCCCAAACCCTTGGAGGGTCTACGAGCAGTACTTC; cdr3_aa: CASSPNPWRVYEQYF
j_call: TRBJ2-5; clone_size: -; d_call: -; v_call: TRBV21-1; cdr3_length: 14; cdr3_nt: TGTGCCAGCACCACGGACAGGGCGCAAGAGACCCAGTACTTC; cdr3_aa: CASTTDRAQETQYF
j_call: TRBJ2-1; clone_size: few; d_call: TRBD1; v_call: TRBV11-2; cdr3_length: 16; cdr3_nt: TGTGCCAGCAGCCAACCGGGACAGGGTTCCTACAATGAGCAGTTCTTC; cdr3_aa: CASSQPGQGSYNEQFF